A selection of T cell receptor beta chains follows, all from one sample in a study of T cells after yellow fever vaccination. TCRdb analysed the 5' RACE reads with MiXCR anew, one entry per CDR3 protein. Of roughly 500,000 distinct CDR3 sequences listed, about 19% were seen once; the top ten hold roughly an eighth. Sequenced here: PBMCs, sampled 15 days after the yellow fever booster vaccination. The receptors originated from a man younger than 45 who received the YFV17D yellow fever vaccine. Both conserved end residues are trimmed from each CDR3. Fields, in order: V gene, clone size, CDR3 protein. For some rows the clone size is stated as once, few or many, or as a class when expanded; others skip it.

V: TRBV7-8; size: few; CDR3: ASSTLGDDYEQY
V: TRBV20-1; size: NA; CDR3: SANRKKELF
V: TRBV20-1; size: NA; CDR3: SANHPGNPNTEAF
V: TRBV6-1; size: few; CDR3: ATSVAGGTYEQY
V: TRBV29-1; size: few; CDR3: SVDRKEDNTGELF
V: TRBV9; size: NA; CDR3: ASSRTGTRTDTQY
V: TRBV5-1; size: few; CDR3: ASSLEGFGTDTQY
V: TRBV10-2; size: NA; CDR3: ASRPGLATEAF
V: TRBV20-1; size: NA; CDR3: SAAGMLNQETQY
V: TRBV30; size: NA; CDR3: VTGTSEQF
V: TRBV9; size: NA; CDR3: ASSPGGGPYNEQF
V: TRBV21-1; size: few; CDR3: ASSSARDTQY
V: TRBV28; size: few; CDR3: ASMSLKGVSGPYNEQF
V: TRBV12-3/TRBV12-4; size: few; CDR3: ASSARAGYTDTQY
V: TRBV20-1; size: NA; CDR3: SARGVGTTEAF